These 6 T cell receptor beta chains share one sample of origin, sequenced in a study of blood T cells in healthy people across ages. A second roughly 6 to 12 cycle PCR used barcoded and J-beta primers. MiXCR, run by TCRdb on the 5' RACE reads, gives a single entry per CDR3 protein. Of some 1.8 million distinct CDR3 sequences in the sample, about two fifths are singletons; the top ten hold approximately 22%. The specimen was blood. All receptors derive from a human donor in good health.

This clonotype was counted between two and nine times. For the CDR3, the DNA is TGTGCCACCAGTGACCCCGGGACAGGTGCCCCGGAGACCCAGTACTTC. This gives the protein CATSDPGTGAPETQYF. The gene calls are TRBV24-1 and TRBJ2-5; TRBD1 matches at 8 bases. The germline V gene has CDR1 KGHDR and CDR2 SFDVKD. The CDR3 length is 16 residues. The junction had 11 bases not matched to a gene; V was cut back by 4 bases and J by 5 bases.

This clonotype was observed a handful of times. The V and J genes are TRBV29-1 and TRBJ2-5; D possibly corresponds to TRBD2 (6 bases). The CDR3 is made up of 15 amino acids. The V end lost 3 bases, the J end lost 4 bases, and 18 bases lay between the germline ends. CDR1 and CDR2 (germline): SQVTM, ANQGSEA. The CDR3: CSVEGLFGGGETQYF. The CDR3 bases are TGCAGCGTTGAGGGGCTGTTCGGGGGAGGAGAGACCCAGTACTTC.

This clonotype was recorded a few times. The CDR3 loop is CASSSTSGTSTDTQYF. The CDR3 DNA follows: TGTGCCAGCAGCTCGACTAGCGGGACAAGCACAGATACGCAGTATTTT. The chain links TRBV7-2 to TRBJ2-3; 11 bases agree with TRBD2. CDR1 and CDR2 from the germline V gene are SGHTA and FQGNSA. The CDR3 has 16 residues. J was trimmed by 0 bases and V by 4 bases; bases with no gene match: 3.

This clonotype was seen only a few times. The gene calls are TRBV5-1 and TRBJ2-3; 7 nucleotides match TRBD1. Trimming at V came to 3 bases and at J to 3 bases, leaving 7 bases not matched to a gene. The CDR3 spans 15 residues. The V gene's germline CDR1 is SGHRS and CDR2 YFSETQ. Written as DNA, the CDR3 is TGCGCCAGCAGCTCCGGGACAGCTTTGACAGATACGCAGTATTTT. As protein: CASSSGTALTDTQYF. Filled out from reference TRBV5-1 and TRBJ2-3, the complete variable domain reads KAGVTQTPRYLIKTRGQQVTLSCSPISGHRSVSWYQQTPGQGLQFLFEYFSETQRNKGNFPGRFSGRQFSNSRSEMNVSTLELGDSALYLCASSSGTALTDTQYFGPGTRLTVL.

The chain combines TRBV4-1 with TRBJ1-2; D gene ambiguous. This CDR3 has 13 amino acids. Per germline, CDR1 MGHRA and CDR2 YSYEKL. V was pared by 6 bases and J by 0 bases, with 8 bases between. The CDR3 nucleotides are TGCGCCAGCAGTGGGCCTACTAACTATGGCTACACCTTC. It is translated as CASSGPTNYGYTF.

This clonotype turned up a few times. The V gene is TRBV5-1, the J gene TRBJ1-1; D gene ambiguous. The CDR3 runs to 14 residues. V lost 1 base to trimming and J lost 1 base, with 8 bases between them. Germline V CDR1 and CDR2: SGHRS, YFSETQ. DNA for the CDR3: TGCGCCAGCAGCTTGCTTTTGGAGAACACTGAAGCTTTCTTT. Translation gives CASSLLLENTEAFF.